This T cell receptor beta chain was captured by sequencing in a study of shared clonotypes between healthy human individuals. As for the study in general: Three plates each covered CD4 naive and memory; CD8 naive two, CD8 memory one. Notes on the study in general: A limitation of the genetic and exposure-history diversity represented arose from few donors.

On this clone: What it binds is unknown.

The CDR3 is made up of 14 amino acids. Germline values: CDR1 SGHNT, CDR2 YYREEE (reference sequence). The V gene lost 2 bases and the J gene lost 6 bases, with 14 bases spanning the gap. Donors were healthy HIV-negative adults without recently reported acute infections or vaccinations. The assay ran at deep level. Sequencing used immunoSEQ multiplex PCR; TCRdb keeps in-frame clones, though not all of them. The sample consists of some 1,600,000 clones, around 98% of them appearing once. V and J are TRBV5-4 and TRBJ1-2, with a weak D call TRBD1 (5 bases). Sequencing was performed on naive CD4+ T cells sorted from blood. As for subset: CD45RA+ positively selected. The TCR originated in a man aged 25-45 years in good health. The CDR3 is CASSFPGGVNGYTF. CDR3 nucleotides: TGTGCCAGCAGCTTCCCGGGGGGGGTAAATGGCTACACCTTC. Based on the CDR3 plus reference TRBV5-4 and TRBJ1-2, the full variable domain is ETGVTQSPTHLIKTRGQQVTLRCSSQSGHNTVSWYQQALGQGPQFIFQYYREEENGRGNFPPRFSGLQFPNYSSELNVNALELDDSALYLCASSFPGGVNGYTFGSGTRLTVV.